These 28 T cell receptor beta chains were all obtained from the same sample, sequenced in a study of Ad26.COV2.S vaccination and SARS-CoV-2 variants. As to treatment: around 19 received Ad26.COV2.S at low or high dose, single or two shots; several received placebo; per-sample allocation not given. All samples were drawn on day 63, counting from the first vaccine or placebo injection. Measured with immunoSEQ multiplex PCR; TCRdb has only the in-frame clones, and not every one. This sample has about 350,000 clones, with 65% to 90% found just once. The specimen comprised peripheral blood, sampled in a trial of Ad26.COV2.S vaccine versus placebo. The receptor set was obtained from a person between 18 and 60 years old who received the Ad26.COV2.S COVID-19 vaccine or a placebo.

This clone was seen many times. Other DNA sequences of this sample code for an identical CDR3. V and J are TRBV7-9 and TRBJ1-2; unclear D gene. Germline CDR1 is SEHNR and CDR2 is FQNEAQ (reference sequence). V was clipped by 1 base and J by 0 bases, with 9 bases between them. The CDR3 contains 15 residues. The CDR3 DNA is TGTGCCAGCAGCTTAGGTCGCAGCTCTAACTATGGCTACACCTTC. It translates to CASSLGRSSNYGYTF.

This chain uses TRBV4-2 with TRBJ2-2, with 11 bases lining up with TRBD2. Germline CDR1 and CDR2: LGHNA and YNFKEQ. The CDR3 is 18 amino acids. Trimming at V came to 1 base and at J to 4 bases, leaving 8 bases not matched to a gene. The CDR3 nucleotides are TGTGCCAGCAGCCAAGCCCGAACTAGCGGGAGTGGCACCGGGGAGCTGTTTTTT. Translation gives CASSQARTSGSGTGELFF.

CDR3 sequence (DNA): TGTGCCAGCAGCTTACACGGGGGGGCCCCCACAGATACGCAGTATTTT. It codes for CASSLHGGAPTDTQYF. The V and J genes are TRBV11-2 and TRBJ2-3; TRBD2 aligns across 8 bases. CDR3 length: 16 amino acids. With 2 bases clipped from V and 2 bases from J, the junction kept 6 bases outside the gene matches. CDR1 is SGHAT and CDR2 is FQNNGV in the germline V gene.

V is TRBV18 and J is TRBJ2-2, with D perhaps matching TRBD1 (5 bases). The germline V gene has CDR1 KGHSH and CDR2 LQKENI. This CDR3 has 16 amino acids. V lost 2 bases, J lost 0 bases, and 10 bases lay in between. The CDR3 spells CASSPFQGANTGELFF. The CDR3 nucleotides read TGTGCCAGCTCACCATTTCAGGGCGCGAACACCGGGGAGCTGTTTTTT.

The V and J genes are TRBV7-2 and TRBJ2-1; 9 positions agree with TRBD1. V lost 1 base, J lost 9 bases, and 10 bases stayed unmatched. This CDR3 region has 16 residues. Germline loops: CDR1 SGHTA, CDR2 FQGNSA. CDR3 protein: CASSLGPGQGGGEQFF. The DNA for the CDR3 is TGTGCCAGCAGCTTAGGGCCGGGACAGGGAGGGGGTGAGCAGTTCTTC.

This clone was picked up a small number of times. The gene calls are TRBV10-1 and TRBJ1-1; 9 bases are a match to TRBD1. Germline assignment: CDR1 WNHNN and CDR2 SYGVQD (reference sequence). Germline trimming cut 3 bases from V and 5 bases from J; bases unmatched to any gene: 4. This CDR3 is built from 14 residues. CDR3 nucleotide sequence: TGCGCCAGCAGTGAAGAGGACAGGGGAACTGAAGCTTTCTTT. It specifies CASSEEDRGTEAFF.

The V call is TRBV5-6, the J call TRBJ2-5; either TRBD1 or TRBD2 may supply D (5 bases each). V lost 4 bases and J 5 bases, leaving 15 bases between the germline ends. CDR1 SGHDT and CDR2 YYEEEE come from the germline V gene. The CDR3 sequence is 14 residues long. CDR3 nucleotides: TGTGCCAGCAGCCTGGTGTGGGGACGTGAGACCCAGTACTTC. This codes for CASSLVWGRETQYF.

This clone was observed a single time. The rearrangement joins TRBV28 to TRBJ2-7; D ambiguous. Trimming pared 3 bases from V and 3 bases from J, leaving 3 bases between. This CDR3 region has 11 residues. Germline V gene lookup returns CDR1 MDHEN and CDR2 SYDVKM. Here the CDR3 DNA reads TGTGCCAGCAGTTTTGGCTACGAGCAGTACTTC. The encoded protein is CASSFGYEQYF.

V and J are TRBV5-4 and TRBJ2-3; 11 bases are shared with TRBD2. V shed 4 bases, J shed 1 base, and the junction held 8 bases outside the gene matches. In germline, CDR1 is SGHNT, CDR2 YYREEE (reference sequence). The CDR3 totals 17 residues. CDR3 sequence reads: CASSLKLAGVGTDTQYF. CDR3 in DNA: TGTGCCAGCAGCCTTAAACTAGCGGGAGTCGGCACAGATACGCAGTATTTT.

Only one count was recorded for this clone. This chain joins TRBV4-3 and TRBJ1-1; D might be TRBD1 (6 bases). Germline V CDR1 and CDR2: LGHNA, YSLEER. V lost 1 base and J lost 5, with 17 bases in between. The CDR3 totals 16 residues. The CDR3 loop reads CASSQGPPGGWTEAFF. CDR3 sequence (DNA): TGCGCCAGCAGCCAAGGACCCCCGGGGGGCTGGACTGAAGCTTTCTTT.

The chain has TRBV4-1 and TRBJ2-3; no clear D. The CDR3 totals 12 residues. The V end lost 1 base, the J end lost 9 bases, and 8 bases lay between the germline ends. The germline V gene has CDR1 MGHRA and CDR2 YSYEKL. The CDR3 region is CASSQGRYTQYF. The CDR3 DNA reads TGCGCCAGCAGCCAAGGCCGCTACACGCAGTATTTT.

The V and J genes are TRBV2 and TRBJ1-2, with TRBD1 as a possible D gene (5 bases). V was shortened by 8 bases and J by 4 bases, with 11 bases between the two germline ends. This CDR3 is 12 amino acids long. The germline CDR1 and CDR2 sequences are SNHLY and FYNNEI. The chain's CDR3 is CASGGQTYGYTF. The DNA for the CDR3 is TGTGCCAGCGGAGGACAAACCTATGGCTACACCTTC.

This sequence joins TRBV6-5 and TRBJ2-1; D gene uncertain. CDR1 is MNHEY, CDR2 SVGAGI, per germline. The CDR3 covers 15 residues. Trimming took 2 bases from V and 6 from J, leaving 14 bases between them. This CDR3 reads CASSYGARRVNEQFF. The CDR3 DNA reads TGTGCCAGCAGTTACGGCGCAAGACGGGTCAATGAGCAGTTCTTC.

The V gene is TRBV7-3, the J gene TRBJ2-3, with 10 bases matching TRBD2. The germline V gene has CDR1 SGHTA and CDR2 FQGTGA. This CDR3 spans 16 amino acids. The junction had 5 bases not matched to a gene; V was cut back by 4 bases and J by 1 base. The CDR3 protein is CASSSEREGGTDTQYF. In DNA, the CDR3 is TGTGCCAGCAGCTCCGAGCGGGAGGGCGGCACAGATACGCAGTATTTT.

This clone was detected only a few times. V gene TRBV2 combines with J gene TRBJ2-2; D is tentatively TRBD1 or TRBD2 (5 bases each). Germline lookup yields CDR1 SNHLY and CDR2 FYNNEI. The CDR3 consists of 11 residues. V lost 4 bases and J lost 17, with 14 bases in between. The CDR3, as DNA: TGTGCCAGCAGTGTCCGGGGCCCCTGTTTTTTT. It encodes CASSVRGPCFF. The full variable domain, in which reference TRBV2 and TRBJ2-2 provide the parts outside the CDR3, is EPEVTQTPSHQVTQMGQEVILRCVPISNHLYFYWYRQILGQKVEFLVSFYNNEISEKSEIFDDQFSVERPDGSNFTLKIRSTKLEDSAMYFCASSVRGPCFFGEGSRLTVL.

V usage is TRBV29-1 and J usage is TRBJ1-4; no clear D. This CDR3 contains 14 residues. Germline values: CDR1 SQVTM, CDR2 ANQGSEA. V gave up 4 bases and J gave up 0 bases, with 9 bases separating them. CDR3 protein: CSVGGPATNEKLFF. For the CDR3, the DNA is TGCAGCGTTGGCGGTCCGGCAACTAATGAAAAACTGTTTTTT. The whole variable domain, filled in from reference TRBV29-1 and TRBJ1-4, reads SAVISQKPSRDICQRGTSLTIQCQVDSQVTMMFWYRQQPGQSLTLIATANQGSEATYESGFVIDKFPISRPNLTFSTLTVSNMSPEDSSIYLCSVGGPATNEKLFFGSGTQLSVL.

This clone appeared a few times. The chain carries TRBV28 and TRBJ2-7, with D perhaps matching TRBD1 or TRBD2 (7 bases each). Germline V CDR1 and CDR2: MDHEN, SYDVKM. The CDR3 is 16 residues long. V shed 5 bases and J shed 5 bases, with 22 bases lying between them. The CDR3 here is CASSAAGERGRDEQYF. DNA of the CDR3: TGTGCCAGCAGTGCTGCGGGGGAGAGGGGGCGAGACGAGCAGTACTTC. The whole variable domain, remainder taken from reference TRBV28 and TRBJ2-7, is DVKVTQSSRYLVKRTGEKVFLECVQDMDHENMFWYRQDPGLGLRLIYFSYDVKMKEKGDIPEGYSVSREKKERFSLILESASTNQTSMYLCASSAAGERGRDEQYFGPGTRLTVT.

V is TRBV19 and J is TRBJ2-2; TRBD1 matches at 7 bases. The CDR3 consists of 15 residues. The trim removed 4 bases at V and 4 bases at J, leaving 6 bases unmatched. The germline CDR1 and CDR2 sequences are LNHDA and SQIVND (reference sequence). CDR3 sequence: CASSTGQVPTGELFF. In nucleotides, the CDR3 is TGTGCCAGTAGTACAGGACAGGTCCCCACCGGGGAGCTGTTTTTT.

The J gene is TRBJ2-7, the V gene TRBV7-6; D unresolved. V lost 3 bases and J lost 0, with 9 bases in between. The CDR3 length is 14 residues. Germline lookup yields CDR1 SGHVS and CDR2 FNYEAQ. The CDR3 is CASSFDPGSYEQYF. CDR3 nucleotide sequence: TGTGCCAGCAGCTTCGACCCGGGCTCCTACGAGCAGTACTTC.

This clone was seen a few times. As DNA, the CDR3 is TGTGCCAGTAGTATCGTTCAGGGAGGGAGGTACGAGCAGTACTTC. This sequence encodes CASSIVQGGRYEQYF. This chain joins TRBV19 and TRBJ2-7; TRBD2 matches at 7 bases. Germline trimming cut 3 bases from V and 4 bases from J; bases unmatched to any gene: 9. The germline CDR1 and CDR2 sequences are LNHDA and SQIVND (reference sequence). The length of the CDR3 is 15 residues.

V usage is TRBV28 and J usage is TRBJ1-2; a weak D match, TRBD1 (6 bases). The CDR3 is 16 residues long. Germline assignment: CDR1 MDHEN and CDR2 SYDVKM. Trimming removed 2 bases at V and 4 bases at J, with 17 bases between. CDR3 in DNA: TGTGCCAGCAGTTTAAGGGGGGCGGGTACGTCCTATGGCTACACCTTC. Amino acid sequence: CASSLRGAGTSYGYTF.

This chain connects TRBV2 to TRBJ2-7; 8 bases are a match to TRBD1. J gave up 3 bases and V 8 bases, and 3 bases lay outside the gene matches. The CDR3 loop spans 12 amino acids. Germline CDR1 and CDR2: SNHLY and FYNNEI. The CDR3 DNA reads as TGTGCCAGCTTCGGACAGGGCTACGAGCAGTACTTC. Its protein is CASFGQGYEQYF.

The rearrangement links TRBV10-3 to TRBJ2-7; D is undetermined. The germline gives CDR1 ENHRY, CDR2 SYGVKD. The V end was cut by 6 bases, the J end by 2 bases, with 8 bases between. CDR3 length: 12 amino acids. The CDR3 bases are TGTGCCATCAGGAACGTCACCTACGAGCAGTACTTC. This encodes CAIRNVTYEQYF.

The chain recombines TRBV7-8 with TRBJ1-1; no reliable D call. V shed 1 base and J shed 4 bases, with 7 bases lying between them. CDR1 is SGHVS, CDR2 FQNEAQ, per germline. CDR3 size: 13 residues. The CDR3 loop reads CASSLVGTTEAFF. The CDR3 DNA is TGTGCCAGCAGCTTAGTGGGAACCACTGAAGCTTTCTTT.

The rearrangement uses TRBV2 and TRBJ2-7; possible D gene TRBD2, 6 bases. V lost 2 bases and J lost 2, with 13 bases in between. Per germline, CDR1 SNHLY and CDR2 FYNNEI. The CDR3 consists of 15 residues. The CDR3 region has the DNA TGTGCCAGCAGTGAACTAAGCGGGTCCACCTACGAGCAGTACTTC. This gives the protein CASSELSGSTYEQYF.

The rearrangement links TRBV20-1 to TRBJ2-6; D is perhaps TRBD2 (6 bases). The germline gives CDR1 DFQATT, CDR2 SNEGSKA (reference sequence). This CDR3 has 15 residues. V gave up 6 bases and J gave up 4 bases, with 16 bases separating them. CDR3 nucleotide sequence: TGCAGTGCAAGTCCGGGACTTCTGGGGGCCAACGTCCTGACTTTC. Its protein is CSASPGLLGANVLTF.

V and J are TRBV19 and TRBJ2-1, with D perhaps matching TRBD2 (7 bases). With 3 bases removed from V and 6 bases from J, the gap between germline ends came to 15 bases. The germline V gene has CDR1 LNHDA and CDR2 SQIVND (reference sequence). The CDR3 contains 15 residues. The CDR3 here is CASSIGGAVLNEQFF. As DNA, the CDR3 is TGTGCCAGTAGTATTGGGGGGGCCGTACTCAATGAGCAGTTCTTC.

The chain couples TRBV7-2 to TRBJ2-1; possible D gene TRBD2, 6 bases. In germline, CDR1 is SGHTA, CDR2 FQGNSA. The V end was cut by 4 bases, the J end by 8 bases, with 15 bases between. The CDR3 is 14 amino acids. CDR3 sequence reads: CASSSGLPGDEQFF. As DNA, the CDR3 is TGTGCCAGCAGCTCGGGACTCCCGGGCGATGAGCAGTTCTTC.